This passage covers 19 T cell receptor beta chains from one sample sequenced in a study of a mutant IDH1 vaccine in newly diagnosed glioma. Time point: week 47, end of study. Topical imiquimod accompanied each vaccine dose, which consisted of 300 ug of mutant IDH1 20-mer peptide. Antigens for these TCRs are unknown. Libraries were prepared by immunoSEQ multiplex PCR; TCRdb keeps only in-frame clonotypes and omits some of them. The top ten clones hold roughly a sixth of a sample with tens of thousands of clones, roughly 82% of them seen once. The sequencing used PBMCs, collected from a glioma patient whose treatment included an IDH1 peptide vaccine. These receptors came from a man aged 18 to 30 with glioma. Some clones in this sample may be carry-over from other donors' samples.

The V gene is TRBV5-6, the J gene TRBJ2-2; 11 bases are shared with TRBD2. Germline V gene data show CDR1 as SGHDT and CDR2 as YYEEEE. The CDR3 totals 18 residues. The ends lost 0 bases at V and 5 bases at J; junction bases unmatched: 9. The CDR3 DNA follows: TGTGCCAGCAGCTTGGGGATTAGCGGGAGGGCCATGACCGGGGAGCTGTTTTTT. Its protein is CASSLGISGRAMTGELFF. Full variable domain (rest looked up from reference TRBV5-6 and TRBJ2-2): DAGVTQSPTHLIKTRGQQVTLRCSPKSGHDTVSWYQQALGQGPQFIFQYYEEEERQRGNFPDRFSGHQFPNYSSELNVNALLLGDSALYLCASSLGISGRAMTGELFFGEGSRLTVL.

This chain joins TRBV4-1 and TRBJ2-7; weak D call: TRBD2 (6 bases). This CDR3 contains 16 residues. With 4 bases removed from V and 2 bases from J, the gap between germline ends came to 18 bases. Per germline, CDR1 MGHRA and CDR2 YSYEKL. CDR3 DNA sequence: TGCGCCAGCAGCCCACAGCAGGGAGGCCTCGCCTACGAGCAGTACTTC. Amino acids: CASSPQQGGLAYEQYF.

In DNA, the CDR3 is TGTGCCAGCAGCTCGGACCTCAACAATGAGCAGTTCTTC. This translates into CASSSDLNNEQFF. This chain uses TRBV11-2 with TRBJ2-1; the D is unclear. CDR1 is SGHAT, CDR2 FQNNGV, per germline. The CDR3 has 13 residues. The V end lost 4 bases, the J end lost 5 bases, and 9 bases lay between the germline ends. Together with reference TRBV11-2 and TRBJ2-1, the CDR3 gives the full variable domain: EAGVAQSPRYKIIEKRQSVAFWCNPISGHATLYWYQQILGQGPKLLIQFQNNGVVDDSQLPKDRFSAERLKGVDSTLKIQPAKLEDSAVYLCASSSDLNNEQFFGPGTRLTVL.

V gene TRBV19 combines with J gene TRBJ1-1, with TRBD1 matching 8 bases. The germline V gene has CDR1 LNHDA and CDR2 SQIVND (reference sequence). CDR3 length: 13 residues. The J segment lost 4 bases and the V segment lost 5 bases, leaving 3 bases of the junction unmatched. CDR3 residues: CASSSGGITEAFF. The CDR3 nucleotides are TGTGCCAGTAGTTCAGGGGGCATCACTGAAGCTTTCTTT.

This rearrangement joins TRBV19 to TRBJ1-1; 12 nucleotides align to TRBD1. The CDR3 extends over 17 amino acids. The V gene's germline CDR1 is LNHDA and CDR2 SQIVND (reference sequence). Unmatched junction bases numbered 8, after V lost 6 bases and J lost 0 bases. CDR3 loop: CASSYRDRGLVNTEAFF. The CDR3 coding sequence is TGTGCCAGTAGCTACCGGGACAGGGGGCTTGTGAACACTGAAGCTTTCTTT.

The chain combines TRBV30 with TRBJ2-1; 9 bases are shared with TRBD1. The CDR3 length is 13 residues. V lost 4 bases, J lost 7 bases, and 5 bases stayed unmatched. Germline loops: CDR1 GTSNPN, CDR2 SVGIG (reference sequence). CDR3 nucleotide sequence: TGTGCCTGGAATGCCGACAGGGGGAATGAGCAGTTCTTC. Encoded protein: CAWNADRGNEQFF.

CDR3: CASSVEQGETEAFF. CDR3 bases: TGTGCCAGCAGCGTAGAACAGGGCGAGACTGAAGCTTTCTTT. The gene calls are TRBV9 and TRBJ1-1, with D possibly matching TRBD1 (6 bases). V lost 0 bases, J lost 5 bases, and 11 bases lay in between. Germline CDR1 SGDLS, CDR2 YYNGEE. This CDR3 contains 14 residues.

This clone has more than one count but fewer than ten. CDR3 sequence (DNA): TGTGCCTGGAGTACACAGGGAATTAGGAACACTGAAGCTTTCTTT. Protein sequence: CAWSTQGIRNTEAFF. The chain joins TRBV30 to TRBJ1-1, with D maybe TRBD1 (6 bases). Germline V gives CDR1 GTSNPN, CDR2 SVGIG (reference sequence). V lost 2 bases to trimming and J lost 1 base, with 14 bases between them. This CDR3 is 15 amino acids long.

The chain couples TRBV7-2 to TRBJ1-1, with TRBD1 matching over 7 bases. The ends lost 5 bases at V and 4 bases at J; junction bases unmatched: 7. Germline loops: CDR1 SGHTA, CDR2 FQGNSA. There are 14 residues in the CDR3. In DNA, the CDR3 is TGTGCCAGCAGCCGACAGGGCGCGCGCACTGAAGCTTTCTTT. Protein sequence: CASSRQGARTEAFF.

The chain couples TRBV9 to TRBJ2-7; TRBD2 aligns across 9 bases. Germline V lookup: CDR1 SGDLS, CDR2 YYNGEE. After removal of 3 bases from V and 4 bases from J, the junction contained 14 bases not matched to a gene. The CDR3 spans 17 residues. The CDR3 region has the DNA TGTGCCAGCAGCGCCCCCCTCGGTGGCGGGAGGGTTTACGAGCAGTACTTC. It encodes CASSAPLGGGRVYEQYF.

This rearrangement joins TRBV18 to TRBJ2-7; the match to TRBD2 covers 8 bases. V lost 3 bases, J lost 2 bases, and 6 bases stayed unmatched. The length of the CDR3 is 15 residues. Germline V CDR1 and CDR2: KGHSH, LQKENI. CDR3 coding DNA: TGTGCCAGCTCACCCCGAACTAGCGGAGCCTACGAGCAGTACTTC. This translates into CASSPRTSGAYEQYF.

CDR3 in amino acids: CASSRRTDEQYF. The CDR3 DNA is TGTGCCAGCAGTCGTCGGACAGACGAGCAGTACTTC. This rearrangement joins TRBV2 to TRBJ2-7; tentatively, D is TRBD1 (6 bases). V lost 5 bases to trimming and J lost 5 bases, with 10 bases between them. The CDR3 length is 12 residues. Germline V gives CDR1 SNHLY, CDR2 FYNNEI.

The gene calls are TRBV5-4 and TRBJ2-7, with D maybe TRBD2 (6 bases). Trimming pared 3 bases from V and 3 bases from J, leaving 13 bases between. CDR1 is SGHNT and CDR2 is YYREEE in the germline V gene (reference sequence). This CDR3 region has 14 residues. CDR3 in amino acids: CASSWAGTHYEQYF. The CDR3 coding sequence is TGTGCCAGCAGCTGGGCCGGGACTCACTACGAGCAGTACTTC.

In this sample, this clone turned up a few times. DNA for the CDR3: TGTGCCACCAGCCCAGACCCCATCAGGGACCAGCATTTT. It specifies CATSPDPIRDQHF. The rearrangement joins TRBV15 to TRBJ1-5; D might be TRBD1 (5 bases). Trimming removed 5 bases at V and 12 bases at J, with 17 bases between. CDR3 length equals 13 residues. Germline CDR1 and CDR2: LNHNV and YYDKDF (reference sequence).

This chain connects TRBV6-5 to TRBJ1-2, with 8 nucleotides matching TRBD1. The CDR3 extends over 13 amino acids. The germline V gene has CDR1 MNHEY and CDR2 SVGAGI. The junction had 8 bases not matched to a gene; V was cut back by 6 bases and J by 8 bases. Here the CDR3 reads CASREDRVGGYTF. The CDR3 coding sequence is TGTGCCAGCAGGGAGGACAGGGTCGGAGGCTACACCTTC.

The CDR3 DNA follows: TGCGCCAGCAGCCACGGCAGGGGTAATGAAAAACTGTTTTTT. This encodes CASSHGRGNEKLFF. The rearrangement uses TRBV4-3 and TRBJ1-4; D possibly corresponds to TRBD1 (6 bases). Trimming left V 3 bases short and J 4 bases short, with 9 bases between. This CDR3 has 14 residues. Per the germline V gene, CDR1 is LGHNA and CDR2 is YSLEER.

This chain uses TRBV7-9 with TRBJ1-6; 7 nucleotides align to TRBD1. V lost 5 bases and J lost 8; bases outside the gene matches: 12. Germline assignment: CDR1 SEHNR and CDR2 FQNEAQ (reference sequence). The CDR3 extends over 16 amino acids. CDR3 protein: CASSTHSTGTDSPLHF. As DNA, the CDR3 is TGTGCCAGCAGCACACATTCCACTGGGACAGATTCACCCCTCCACTTT.

This rearrangement joins TRBV6-6 to TRBJ1-1; D is ambiguous. CDR1 is MNHNY and CDR2 is SVGAGI in the germline V gene (reference sequence). Deletions cut 5 bases from V and 5 bases from J, with 9 bases between. The CDR3 is 12 amino acids. The CDR3 sequence is CASSPGWTEAFF. CDR3 bases: TGTGCCAGCAGTCCCGGTTGGACTGAAGCTTTCTTT.

The chain couples TRBV7-9 to TRBJ1-1; 9 bases match TRBD1. This CDR3 region has 16 residues. V shed 5 bases and J 0 bases; nucleotides not matched to a gene: 7. CDR1 is SEHNR, CDR2 FQNEAQ, per germline (reference sequence). DNA of the CDR3: TGTGCCAGCAGCCCCCCGACAGGGGGAATGAACACTGAAGCTTTCTTT. Its translation: CASSPPTGGMNTEAFF.